This T cell receptor beta chain was sequenced in a study of response to subunit inactivated influenza vaccine (dated by TCRdb to about 2018). For the study in its entirety: The study used deep quantitative T cell receptor repertoire profiling to track responses to a trivalent subunit inactivated influenza vaccine.

On the study overall, not on this receptor specifically: The authors suggested that each seasonal influenza vaccination may recruit only a limited number of new T cells.

Of note for this clonotype: Its antigen target is currently unknown. No per-base quality is available; no much larger clone lies one base away.

The germline V gene sets CDR1 to SGHRS and CDR2 to YFSETQ. The junction shows trimming of 4 bases on V and 1 base on J, plus 11 bases between the germline ends. The CDR3 goes from the cysteine to the phenylalanine over 14 residues. The entry retains the CDR3 DNA only, 42 bases that are in frame from base 1. The library was produced with RT-PCR. Sequencer: Illumina HiSeq 2500. The raw public reads went through TCRdb reprocessing: fastp at Q25, MiXCR clone calling, in-frame beta chains kept. Identical CDR3 proteins give one entry, which carries the most common genes and DNA. The table for this sample lists around 790,000 distinct CDR3 sequences; approximately 22% of them were counted only once. The top ten clones comprise about 10% of the sample.

The sample here was PBMCs from blood, taken less than 6 days after vaccination. The rearranged chain carries TRBV5-1 and TRBJ1-1; the D region possibly corresponds to TRBD1 (5 bases align). The clonotype originates from a man aged 50 or older who received an inactivated influenza vaccine. Donor details come from another sample of the same person, matched by shared clones. The CDR3 reads CASSPAGQNTEAFF. The DNA is as follows: TGCGCCAGCAGCCCGGCAGGGCAGAACACTGAAGCTTTCTTT.